Sequencing of this T cell receptor beta chain was carried out in a study of T cell repertoires in ileal Crohn's disease. This CDR3 spans 16 amino acids. Germline V gene sequence: CDR1 WNHNN, CDR2 SYGVQD (reference sequence). J lost 6 bases, V lost 6 bases, and 8 bases had no gene match. TCRdb's table, derived via immunoSEQ multiplex PCR, lists solely in-frame clones and lacks some. Altogether 6,000 to 8,000 clones are present, 92% being singletons, with the ten largest covering around 1.6%. Sequencing input: ileal tissue. The chain has TRBV10-1 and TRBJ2-3; 14 positions match TRBD2. This sequence was found in an adult with Crohn's disease. CDR3: CASSEGLAGEVDTQYF. The CDR3 DNA sequence: TGCGCCAGCAGCGAGGGACTAGCGGGAGAGGTTGATACGCAGTATTTT.